These 9 T cell receptor beta chains came from one sample sequenced in a study of T cell repertoires in cytomegalovirus infection. TCRdb redid the calling of the reads with MiXCR, one entry per CDR3 protein. The sample has roughly 320,000 distinct CDR3 sequences; around a tenth are singletons. The sample comprised PBMCs. These TCRs come from a human donor in good health (CMV status not recorded). Some clones in this sample may be carry-over from other donors' samples.

This clonotype showed up just a few times. This chain connects TRBV4-2 to TRBJ2-7, with D maybe TRBD1 (5 bases). The V gene's germline CDR1 is LGHNA and CDR2 YNFKEQ. CDR3 length: 19 amino acids. The germline V and J ends were trimmed by 3 bases and 2 bases, with 26 bases remaining between them. The CDR3: CASSHAGNPRQSTPYEQYF. The DNA of the CDR3 is TGTGCCAGCAGCCATGCCGGAAACCCTCGACAGTCTACCCCCTACGAGCAGTACTTC.

The chain uses TRBV12-3 or TRBV12-4 and TRBJ1-1; D gene unclear. This CDR3 comprises 14 residues. V was shortened by 5 bases and J by 4 bases, with 14 bases between the two germline ends. CDR3 sequence: CASSLRVSGTEAFF. For the CDR3, the DNA is TGTGCCAGCAGTCTGAGGGTCTCGGGCACTGAAGCTTTCTTT.

Only one count was recorded for this clonotype. V gene TRBV7-2 combines with J gene TRBJ2-6; D not certain. V was pared by 3 bases and J by 0 bases, with 24 bases between. The germline CDR1 and CDR2 sequences are SGHTA and FQGNSA. This CDR3 comprises 21 residues. The CDR3 here is CASSLRRRASTQLSGANVLTF. CDR3 nucleotides: TGTGCCAGCAGCTTGAGAAGGCGCGCTAGTACACAACTCTCTGGGGCCAACGTCCTGACTTTC.

This clonotype was observed a few times. The J gene is TRBJ2-3, the V gene TRBV7-3, with 12 bases aligning to TRBD2. Germline-derived CDR1 and CDR2 are SGHTA and FQGTGA. J gave up 0 bases and V 5 bases, and 6 bases lay outside the gene matches. This CDR3 comprises 17 residues. CDR3 DNA sequence: TGTGCCAGCAGCCAAACTAGCGGGAGGCTTAGCACAGATACGCAGTATTTT. Amino acids: CASSQTSGRLSTDTQYF.

The V gene is TRBV5-5, the J gene TRBJ2-7; D is uncertain. V was pared by 4 bases and J by 3 bases, with 11 bases between. Germline V lookup: CDR1 SGHKS, CDR2 YYEKEE (reference sequence). CDR3 length: 13 residues. The CDR3 loop is CASSTDGIYEQYF. The CDR3 DNA reads as TGTGCCAGCAGCACGGACGGAATCTACGAGCAGTACTTC.

V gene TRBV29-1 combines with J gene TRBJ2-1; D not resolved. The CDR3 sequence is 12 residues long. Trimming shortened V by 5 bases and J by 6 bases, and 11 bases separated the two germline ends. The germline CDR1 and CDR2 sequences are SQVTM and ANQGSEA. In DNA, the CDR3 is TGCAGCGTTAGACCCCTAGGCAATGAGCAGTTCTTC. Residues: CSVRPLGNEQFF.

The gene calls are TRBV4-2 and TRBJ2-1; 10 bases align to TRBD2. Germline V CDR1 and CDR2: LGHNA, YNFKEQ. V gave up 0 bases and J gave up 4 bases; unmatched junction bases: 9. This CDR3 has 18 residues. DNA for the CDR3: TGTGCCAGCAGCCAAGAGGGGAGCGGGGGGGCTTCTTACAATGAGCAGTTCTTC. It is translated as CASSQEGSGGASYNEQFF.

The chain has TRBV10-3 and TRBJ1-3, with D possibly matching TRBD1 (6 bases). V lost 4 bases, J lost 7 bases, and 11 bases lay in between. The germline V gene encodes CDR1 ENHRY and CDR2 SYGVKD. The CDR3 spans 13 residues. The CDR3 DNA is TGTGCCATCAGTGTCGGACAGTCGAACACCATATATTTT. Encoded protein: CAISVGQSNTIYF.

The chain employs TRBV2 and TRBJ2-7, with D possibly TRBD1 on 5 matching bases. V lost 7 bases, J lost 2 bases, and 12 bases lay in between. The CDR3 contains 13 residues. Per the germline V gene, CDR1 is SNHLY and CDR2 is FYNNEI. CDR3 bases: TGTGCCAGCAAGTCCCCAGGGACCTACGAGCAGTACTTC. As protein: CASKSPGTYEQYF.